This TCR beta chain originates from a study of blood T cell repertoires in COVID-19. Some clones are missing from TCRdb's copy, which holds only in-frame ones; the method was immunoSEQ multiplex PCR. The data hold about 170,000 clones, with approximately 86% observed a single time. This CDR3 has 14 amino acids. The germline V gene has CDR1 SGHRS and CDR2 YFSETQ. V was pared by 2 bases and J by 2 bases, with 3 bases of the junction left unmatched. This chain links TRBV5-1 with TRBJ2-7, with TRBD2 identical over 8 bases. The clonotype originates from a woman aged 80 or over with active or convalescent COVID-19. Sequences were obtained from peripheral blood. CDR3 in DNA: TGCGCCAGCAGCTTTAGCGGGACCACCTACGAGCAGTACTTC. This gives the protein CASSFSGTTYEQYF. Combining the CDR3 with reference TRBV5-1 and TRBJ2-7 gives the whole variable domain KAGVTQTPRYLIKTRGQQVTLSCSPISGHRSVSWYQQTPGQGLQFLFEYFSETQRNKGNFPGRFSGRQFSNSRSEMNVSTLELGDSALYLCASSFSGTTYEQYFGPGTRLTVT.